This TCR beta chain was documented in a study of blood T cell repertoires in COVID-19. Libraries were prepared by immunoSEQ multiplex PCR; TCRdb keeps only in-frame clonotypes and omits some of them. The sample has 250,000 to 350,000 clones; approximately 83% are singletons. Residents of about two dozen US areas, aged roughly 18 to 89 years, made up the participants. Allocation to cohorts depended on clinical history reported by the participants. This CDR3 contains 17 residues. Germline V CDR1 and CDR2: SGHKS, YYEKEE (reference sequence). V lost 2 bases to trimming and J lost 0 bases, with 18 bases between them.

This receptor was taken from a woman aged 25-40 years who had recovered from COVID-19. The rearrangement uses TRBV5-5 and TRBJ2-7; D not certain. Sequencing was carried out using PBMCs or T cells enriched from blood (not recorded which). The CDR3 region is CASSFGGAWRHSYEQYF. In nucleotides, the CDR3 is TGTGCCAGCAGCTTTGGTGGAGCGTGGCGGCACTCCTACGAGCAGTACTTC.